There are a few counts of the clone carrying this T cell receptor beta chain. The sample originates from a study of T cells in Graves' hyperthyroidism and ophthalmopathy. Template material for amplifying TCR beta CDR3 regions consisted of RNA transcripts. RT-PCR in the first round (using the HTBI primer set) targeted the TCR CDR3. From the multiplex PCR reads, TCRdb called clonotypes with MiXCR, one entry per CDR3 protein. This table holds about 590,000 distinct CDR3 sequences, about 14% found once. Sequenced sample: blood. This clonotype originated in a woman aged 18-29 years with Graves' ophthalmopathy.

CDR3 residues: CASSQDWGTGAYNEQFF. The CDR3, as DNA: TGTGCCAGCAGCCAAGATTGGGGCACGGGAGCCTACAATGAGCAGTTCTTC. This chain uses TRBV14 with TRBJ2-1, with a weak D call TRBD2 (6 bases). Germline lookup yields CDR1 SGHDN and CDR2 FVKESK. The CDR3 totals 17 residues. Trimming removed 0 bases from V and 2 bases from J, with 14 bases in between.